A single sample gave rise to the 11 T cell receptor beta chains below, sequenced in a study of T-cell reconstitution after alpha-beta-depleted transplantation in children. Unique molecular identifiers featured in how the TCRbeta library was prepared. TCRdb re-derived calls from the PCR reads in MiXCR, one entry per CDR3 protein. The sample holds fewer than 400,000 distinct CDR3 sequences, 20% seen once. This specimen was PBMCs from the stem cell graft donor, taken from the stem cell graft. These receptors came from a human donor who donated a stem cell graft to a child with acute myeloid leukemia.

This clonotype was seen repeatedly, ten times or more. V is TRBV13 and J is TRBJ2-7; D remains ambiguous. There are 14 residues in the CDR3. Germline values: CDR1 PRHDT, CDR2 FYEKMQ (reference sequence). Trimming left V 5 bases short and J 0 bases short, with 11 bases between. As DNA, the CDR3 is TGTGCCAGCAGCCCCTACATGAGCTCCTACGAGCAGTACTTC. It codes for CASSPYMSSYEQYF.

As regards this clonotype: Since the CDR3 does not end with the conserved phenylalanine or tryptophan, this likely comes from a read error. This chain joins TRBV6-5 and TRBJ1-4; D remains ambiguous. Germline V lookup: CDR1 MNHEY, CDR2 SVGAGI. There are 12 residues in the CDR3. V lost 5 bases and J lost 12, with 13 bases in between. This CDR3 is CASSRPGMELFY. Here the CDR3 DNA reads TGTGCCAGCAGTAGACCGGGGATGGAACTGTTTTAT.

The rearrangement joins TRBV5-1 to TRBJ1-2; D uncertain. Germline CDR1 is SGHRS and CDR2 is YFSETQ. This CDR3 is 14 amino acids long. V dropped 0 bases and J dropped 8 bases, with 14 bases sitting between them. The CDR3 protein is CASSLAEGWSGYTF. DNA for the CDR3: TGCGCCAGCAGCTTGGCCGAAGGGTGGAGCGGCTACACCTTC. Full variable domain (outside the CDR3, taken from reference TRBV5-1 and TRBJ1-2): KAGVTQTPRYLIKTRGQQVTLSCSPISGHRSVSWYQQTPGQGLQFLFEYFSETQRNKGNFPGRFSGRQFSNSRSEMNVSTLELGDSALYLCASSLAEGWSGYTFGSGTRLTVV.

This clonotype was observed a few times. V gene TRBV6-4 combines with J gene TRBJ2-3; the D is unclear. The ends were cut back, 5 bases at V and 5 bases at J, with 11 bases in the middle. The CDR3 spans 13 residues. Germline V gene lookup returns CDR1 MRHNA and CDR2 SNTAGT. CDR3 sequence reads: CASSQVLGDTQYF. The CDR3 DNA sequence: TGTGCCAGCAGTCAGGTCCTAGGAGATACGCAGTATTTT.

This chain joins TRBV7-2 and TRBJ2-1, with TRBD2 as a possible D gene (5 bases). The CDR3 extends over 15 amino acids. The V and J ends lost 6 bases and 9 bases respectively, with 21 bases between them. Germline CDR1 is SGHTA and CDR2 is FQGNSA. The CDR3 DNA follows: TGTGCCAGCAGGCCGCCCGGGAAAAAAACGGGTGAGCAGTTCTTC. Protein: CASRPPGKKTGEQFF.

The genes are TRBV14 and TRBJ2-1; D may match TRBD1 or TRBD2 (7 bases each). V was clipped by 4 bases and J by 10 bases, with 26 bases between them. Per germline, CDR1 SGHDN and CDR2 FVKESK. The CDR3 runs 17 residues. The DNA for the CDR3 is TGTGCCAGCAGCCCAGGGGGAAGCGGGGATAATTTTAACGAGCAGTTCTTC. Translated, it gives CASSPGGSGDNFNEQFF.

This clonotype was seen a handful of times. The V call is TRBV15, the J call TRBJ1-2; no firm D call. Deletions cut 6 bases from V and 8 bases from J, with 10 bases between. The germline V gene has CDR1 LNHNV and CDR2 YYDKDF (reference sequence). This CDR3 spans 11 amino acids. The CDR3 reads CATSPGSGYTF. DNA of the CDR3: TGTGCCACCAGTCCGGGTTCCGGCTACACCTTC.

The DNA of the CDR3 is TGTGCCAGCAGCTCCCCGGGACTAGCGGGAGCCGAGCAGTACTTC. Translation gives CASSSPGLAGAEQYF. V and J are TRBV28 and TRBJ2-7; 14 bases line up with TRBD2. V dropped 6 bases and J dropped 6; count of bases not matched to a gene: 7. The CDR3 totals 15 residues. Germline V gene lookup returns CDR1 MDHEN and CDR2 SYDVKM.

This chain joins TRBV5-1 and TRBJ2-1; D unclear. Trimming removed 3 bases from V and 5 bases from J, with 6 bases in between. The CDR3 runs 12 residues. Germline V lookup: CDR1 SGHRS, CDR2 YFSETQ. The CDR3 nucleotides read TGCGCCAGCAGCTCCGAGAACAATGAGCAGTTCTTC. It encodes CASSSENNEQFF.

This clonotype has only a few counts. The chain links TRBV6-5 to TRBJ2-7, with 7 bases lining up with TRBD2. The CDR3 loop spans 15 amino acids. Germline CDR1 reads MNHEY; CDR2 reads SVGAGI. The V segment lost 3 bases and the J segment 0 bases; nucleotides outside the gene matches: 5. CDR3 loop: CASSYNGRSSYEQYF. Written as DNA, the CDR3 is TGTGCCAGCAGTTATAACGGGAGGAGCTCCTACGAGCAGTACTTC.

This clonotype appeared a few times. This chain joins TRBV4-2 and TRBJ2-7; 8 bases are shared with TRBD1. Germline values: CDR1 LGHNA, CDR2 YNFKEQ. There are 16 residues in the CDR3. The V and J ends lost 5 bases and 4 bases, in that order; junction bases with no gene match: 13. CDR3 amino acids: CASSAWTGYLGYEQYF. The CDR3 DNA reads TGTGCCAGCAGCGCATGGACAGGGTATTTGGGTTACGAGCAGTACTTC.